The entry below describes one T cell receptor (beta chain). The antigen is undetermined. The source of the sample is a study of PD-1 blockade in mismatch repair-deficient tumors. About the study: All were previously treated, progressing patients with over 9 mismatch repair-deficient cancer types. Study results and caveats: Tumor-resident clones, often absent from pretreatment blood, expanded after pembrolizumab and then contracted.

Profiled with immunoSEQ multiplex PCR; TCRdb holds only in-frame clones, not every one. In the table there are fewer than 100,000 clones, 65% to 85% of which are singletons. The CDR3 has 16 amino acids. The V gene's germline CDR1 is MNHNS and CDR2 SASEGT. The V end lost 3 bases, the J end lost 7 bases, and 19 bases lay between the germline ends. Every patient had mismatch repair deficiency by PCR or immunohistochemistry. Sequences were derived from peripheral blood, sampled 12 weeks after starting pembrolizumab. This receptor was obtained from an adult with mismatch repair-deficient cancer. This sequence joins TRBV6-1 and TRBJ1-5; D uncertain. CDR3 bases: TGTGCCAGCAGTGATGTGGGATATTTAGTGGCCCAGCCCCAGCATTTT. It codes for CASSDVGYLVAQPQHF.